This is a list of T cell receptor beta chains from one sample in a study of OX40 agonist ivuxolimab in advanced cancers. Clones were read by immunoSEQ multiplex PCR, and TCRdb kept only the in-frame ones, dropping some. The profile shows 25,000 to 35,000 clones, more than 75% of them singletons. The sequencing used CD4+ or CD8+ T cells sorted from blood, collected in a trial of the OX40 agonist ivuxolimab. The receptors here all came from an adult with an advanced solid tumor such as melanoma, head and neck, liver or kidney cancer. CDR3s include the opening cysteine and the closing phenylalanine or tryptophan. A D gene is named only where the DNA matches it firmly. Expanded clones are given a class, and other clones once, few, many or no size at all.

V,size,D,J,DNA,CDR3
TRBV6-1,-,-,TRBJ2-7,TGTGCCAGCAGTCGGTGGGACCCCAACTACGAGCAGTACTTC,CASSRWDPNYEQYF
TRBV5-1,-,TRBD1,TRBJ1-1,TGCGCCAGCCGACAGGGGAACACTGAAGCTTTCTTT,CASRQGNTEAFF
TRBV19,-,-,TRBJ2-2,TGTGCCAGTAGAAGGGGGACGAACACCGGGGAGCTGTTTTTT,CASRRGTNTGELFF
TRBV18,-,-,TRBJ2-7,TGTGCCAGCTCACCAGAGCGAAGGGACGGCTACGAGCAGTACTTC,CASSPERRDGYEQYF
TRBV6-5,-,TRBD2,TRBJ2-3,TGTGCCAGCAGTTACGGGCGGGGGAGTTCGGATACGCAGTATTTT,CASSYGRGSSDTQYF
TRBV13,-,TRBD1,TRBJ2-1,TGTGCCAGCAGTTTAGCGACAGGGGTTGAGCAGTTCTTC,CASSLATGVEQFF
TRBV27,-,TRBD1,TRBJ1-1,TGTGCGACACAGGGGGGGAACACTGAAGCTTTCTTT,CATQGGNTEAFF
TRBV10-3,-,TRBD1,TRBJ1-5,TGTGCCATAACTGGGAAGGGGGACAGGGGGCCTCAGCCCCAGCATTTT,CAITGKGDRGPQPQHF
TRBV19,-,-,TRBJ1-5,TGTGCCAGTAGTATGGAGCTCGGGGTTTCGGTTAATCAGCCCCAGCATTTT,CASSMELGVSVNQPQHF
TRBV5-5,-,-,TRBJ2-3,TGTGCCAGCATTGGGTCGGAAACCTCTTTCACAGATACGCAGTATTTT,CASIGSETSFTDTQYF
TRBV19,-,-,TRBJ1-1,TGTGCCAGTAGTATGAGGGGAAGGGTTGACACTGAAGCTTTCTTT,CASSMRGRVDTEAFF
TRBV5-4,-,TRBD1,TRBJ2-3,TGTGCCAGCAGCTGGGACAGGGGTGCAGATACGCAGTATTTT,CASSWDRGADTQYF
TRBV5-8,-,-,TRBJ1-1,TGTGCCAGACCGGGGAGGAACACTGAAGCTTTCTTT,CARPGRNTEAFF
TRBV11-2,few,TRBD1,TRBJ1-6,TGTGCCAGCACAAACAGGGGGAATTCACCCCTCCACTTT,CASTNRGNSPLHF
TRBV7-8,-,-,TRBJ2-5,TGTGCCAGCAGCTTGATCCGGGGCCAAGAGACCCAGTACTTC,CASSLIRGQETQYF
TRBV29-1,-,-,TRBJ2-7,TGCAGCGTTGAAGAGGCGATCCCTGACGAGACAGAGCCCTACGAGCAGTACTTC,CSVEEAIPDETEPYEQYF
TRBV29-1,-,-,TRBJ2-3,TGCAGCGTTGAACCAGGGGCTAGCCGTTACACAGATACGCAGTATTTT,CSVEPGASRYTDTQYF
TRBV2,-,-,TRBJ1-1,TGTGCCAACATGAACACTGAAGCTTTCTTT,CANMNTEAFF
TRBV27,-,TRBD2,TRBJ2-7,TGTGCCAGCAGTCGACGGGGAGGGCCCTACGAGCAGTACTTC,CASSRRGGPYEQYF
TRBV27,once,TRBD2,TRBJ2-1,TGTGCCAGCTATCGGGGGGGCTTGTGGGATGAGCAGTTCTTC,CASYRGGLWDEQFF
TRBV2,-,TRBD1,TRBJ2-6,TGTGCCAGCCAGACCCGGGACAGGGCTCTCGCTCGGGCCAACGTCCTGACTTTC,CASQTRDRALARANVLTF
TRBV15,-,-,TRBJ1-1,TGTGCCACCAGCAGAGTTGGATCGATGAACACTGAAGCTTTCTTT,CATSRVGSMNTEAFF
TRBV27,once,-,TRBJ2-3,TGTGCCAGCAGTTTACTTAGACAGAAAGGCACAGATACGCAGTATTTT,CASSLLRQKGTDTQYF
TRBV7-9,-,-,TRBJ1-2,TGTGCCAGCAGCTTGGGGACCGCGGCAGGGTATGGCTACACCTTC,CASSLGTAAGYGYTF
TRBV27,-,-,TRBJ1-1,TGTGCCAGCAGTTTACAGGTTTTTAACACTGAAGCTTTCTTT,CASSLQVFNTEAFF
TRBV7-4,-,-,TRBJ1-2,TGTGCCAGCAGCCCCTCGAGGGCTGACTATGGCTACACCTTC,CASSPSRADYGYTF
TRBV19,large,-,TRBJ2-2,TGTGCCAGTAGTTTAGCGACAGGTTCGGTAACCGGGGAGCTGTTTTTT,CASSLATGSVTGELFF
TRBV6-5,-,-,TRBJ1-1,TGTGCCAGCAGTTACTCTGCAGGGGTGAACACTGAAGCTTTCTTT,CASSYSAGVNTEAFF
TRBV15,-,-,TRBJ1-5,TGTGCCACCAGCAGAGAGAGCTATAGCAATCAGCCCCAGCATTTT,CATSRESYSNQPQHF
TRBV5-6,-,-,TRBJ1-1,TGTGCCAGCAGCTCGGGGGTGAACACTGAAGCTTTCTTT,CASSSGVNTEAFF
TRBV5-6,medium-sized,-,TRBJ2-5,TGTGCCAGCAGCCCGGGGGAGGCCCGAGGGGCCCAGTACTTC,CASSPGEARGAQYF
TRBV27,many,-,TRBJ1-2,TGTGCCAGCAGTTTATCGTTCAGGGACTATGGCTACACCTTC,CASSLSFRDYGYTF
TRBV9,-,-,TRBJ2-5,TGTGCCAGCAGCGAAACAGGAGCCTACCAAGAGACCCAGTACTTC,CASSETGAYQETQYF
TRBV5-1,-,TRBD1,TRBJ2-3,TGCGCCAGCAGCTGGACAGGGCGCACAGATACGCAGTATTTT,CASSWTGRTDTQYF
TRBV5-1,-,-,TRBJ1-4,TGCGCCAGCAGCTTGAGCGGAGGAATTAATGAAAAACTGTTTTTT,CASSLSGGINEKLFF
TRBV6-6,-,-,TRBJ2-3,TGTGCCAGCAGTTACTCGAATTGGGGGGCCACAGATACGCAGTATTTT,CASSYSNWGATDTQYF
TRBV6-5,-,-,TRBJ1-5,TGTGCCAGCAGTTACTCGGGGGGGCCATCTCAGCCCCAGCATTTT,CASSYSGGPSQPQHF
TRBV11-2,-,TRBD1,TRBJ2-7,TGTGCCAGCAGCTTAGATCGGGGACAGGGGGCGTCGGGCGAGCAGTACTTC,CASSLDRGQGASGEQYF
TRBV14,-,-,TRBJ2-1,TGTGCCAGCAGCCTCCCGACACACTACAATGAGCAGTTCTTC,CASSLPTHYNEQFF
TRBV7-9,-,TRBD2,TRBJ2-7,TGTGCCAGCAGCTTTAGCGGGGCCCTCGAGCAGTACTTC,CASSFSGALEQYF
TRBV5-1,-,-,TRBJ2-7,TGCGCCAGCAGGGGGGAAGACTCCTACGAGCAGTACTTC,CASRGEDSYEQYF
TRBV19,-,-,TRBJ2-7,TGTGCCAGTAGTATAGAGGGTTACGAGCAGTACTTC,CASSIEGYEQYF
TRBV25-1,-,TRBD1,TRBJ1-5,TGTGCCAGCAGTCACAGGGGTACTCAGCCCCAGCATTTT,CASSHRGTQPQHF
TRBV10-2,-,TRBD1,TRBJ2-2,TGCGCCAGCATTCCGGGACAGGGGGCTGGCGGGGAGCTGTTTTTT,CASIPGQGAGGELFF
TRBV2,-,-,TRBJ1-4,TGTGCCAGCAGTGCTAAGTTGGGGGAAAAACTGTTTTTT,CASSAKLGEKLFF
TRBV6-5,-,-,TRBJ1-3,TGTGCCAGCAGTGAAACGACCATATATTTT,CASSETTIYF
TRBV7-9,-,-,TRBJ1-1,TGTGCCAGCAGCTCGGAGGGTACAGGGAACACTGAAGCTTTCTTT,CASSSEGTGNTEAFF
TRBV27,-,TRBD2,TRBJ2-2,TGTGCCAGCACTACACTAGCGGGGGCTTGGAACACCGGGGAGCTGTTTTTT,CASTTLAGAWNTGELFF
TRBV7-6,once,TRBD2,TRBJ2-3,TGTGCCAGCAGCTTAGTACGGGGGGGAACAGATACGCAGTATTTT,CASSLVRGGTDTQYF
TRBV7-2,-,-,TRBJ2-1,TGTGCCAGCAGCGTACATCACAGGATGTCCTACAATGAGCAGTTCTTC,CASSVHHRMSYNEQFF
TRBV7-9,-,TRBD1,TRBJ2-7,TGTGCCAGCAGCCGTGAAGGGGGCCCGGGCGAGCAGTACTTC,CASSREGGPGEQYF
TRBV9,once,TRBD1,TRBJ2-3,TGTGCCAGCAGCGTATCCGGGACAGGGGTGCCCTTACTGCATACGCAGTATTTT,CASSVSGTGVPLLHTQYF
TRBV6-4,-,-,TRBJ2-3,TGTGCCAGCAGCGCGGGTGGGAGCACAGATACGCAGTATTTT,CASSAGGSTDTQYF
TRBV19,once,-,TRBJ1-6,TGTGCCAGTAGTCCGAGACAGGACGATCGAAATTCACCCCTCCACTTT,CASSPRQDDRNSPLHF
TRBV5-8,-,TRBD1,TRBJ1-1,TGTGCCAGCAGCCGACGGACAGGACTTACGACCACTGAAGCTTTCTTT,CASSRRTGLTTTEAFF
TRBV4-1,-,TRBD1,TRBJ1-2,TGCGCCAGCAGCCCCACAGGGGGAATGGGTGGCTACACCTTC,CASSPTGGMGGYTF
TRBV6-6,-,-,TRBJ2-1,TGTGCCAGCAGTTACTCGATCGGTGATTCCTACAATGAGCAGTTCTTC,CASSYSIGDSYNEQFF
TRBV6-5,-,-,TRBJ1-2,TGTGCCAGCAGTGAAAACTGGGGCTACACCTTC,CASSENWGYTF
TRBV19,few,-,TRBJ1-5,TGTGCCAGTAGGAGAGATTGGTCCGGCAATCAGCCCCAGCATTTT,CASRRDWSGNQPQHF